The source of this T cell receptor (beta chain) is a study of cytomegalovirus exposure and HLA in healthy donors. V lost 2 bases and J lost 2, with 10 bases in between. The CDR3 runs to 14 residues. Germline assignment: CDR1 MNHEY and CDR2 SVGAGI. Findings of the study overall: Later analysis associated a missense DCLRE1C variant with TCR beta V- and J-gene trimming. While the bulk of TCR sequences proved rare, some public TCRs turned up in many donors. It was likely that a cluster of highly shared sequence variants was a sequencing artifact.

A multiplex PCR was run with 60 Vbeta primers and 13 Jbeta primers. Here immunoSEQ multiplex PCR was the method, and the copy in TCRdb shows in-frame clones only, minus some. This sample carries approximately 110,000 clones, about 16% of them seen once, and the ten largest clones take approximately 0.8%. This clone turned up a few times. The target antigen is unknown. Sequencing was carried out using PBMCs. This sequence was found in a female donor in good health and CMV-seronegative. This chain uses TRBV6-5 with TRBJ2-7, with D possibly TRBD1 on 6 matching bases. In nucleotides, the CDR3 is TGTGCCAGCAGTTACGAAGGGGGTACCTACGAGCAGTACTTC. Amino acids: CASSYEGGTYEQYF.